The rows below give T cell receptor beta chains drawn from one sample of a study of T cells after yellow fever vaccination. Using its own MiXCR run on the 5' RACE reads, TCRdb lists one record per CDR3 protein. The table includes approximately 580,000 distinct CDR3 sequences, about a sixth detected once. Sequences were derived from PBMCs, sampled around 5 days after the first yellow fever vaccination. These receptors were taken from a man aged 18 to 30 who received the YFV17D yellow fever vaccine. Both conserved end residues are part of each CDR3. Each record gives: D gene, J gene, V gene, CDR3 protein. The D gene is left open where the match is weak.

d_gene: NA; j_gene: TRBJ2-5; v_gene: TRBV18; CDR3aa: CASSPPFQETQYF
d_gene: NA; j_gene: TRBJ2-5; v_gene: TRBV27; CDR3aa: CASSLFRAEETQYF
d_gene: TRBD1; j_gene: TRBJ1-3; v_gene: TRBV4-2; CDR3aa: CASSLLGGQERNTIYF
d_gene: TRBD2; j_gene: TRBJ2-3; v_gene: TRBV20-1; CDR3aa: CSAVGGGADTQYF
d_gene: TRBD2; j_gene: TRBJ2-1; v_gene: TRBV29-1; CDR3aa: CSAELAGGSDEQFF
d_gene: TRBD2; j_gene: TRBJ2-5; v_gene: TRBV7-2; CDR3aa: CASSILAGVETQYF
d_gene: TRBD2; j_gene: TRBJ2-3; v_gene: TRBV7-2; CDR3aa: CASSLTIPSGGAGTQYF
d_gene: TRBD1; j_gene: TRBJ2-7; v_gene: TRBV9; CDR3aa: CASSSGQGAQSGEQYF
d_gene: NA; j_gene: TRBJ2-2; v_gene: TRBV7-2; CDR3aa: CASSLDGYTGELFF
d_gene: TRBD1; j_gene: TRBJ1-1; v_gene: TRBV7-2; CDR3aa: CASSRTGGWNTEAFF
d_gene: TRBD2; j_gene: TRBJ2-4; v_gene: TRBV7-2; CDR3aa: CATKGGGQNIQYF
d_gene: TRBD1; j_gene: TRBJ1-1; v_gene: TRBV5-1; CDR3aa: CASSADRGNTEAFF
d_gene: NA; j_gene: TRBJ1-1; v_gene: TRBV21-1; CDR3aa: CASSKVGQLMNTEAFF
d_gene: NA; j_gene: TRBJ1-5; v_gene: TRBV28; CDR3aa: CASSLSGELTQPQHF
d_gene: TRBD2; j_gene: TRBJ2-1; v_gene: TRBV4-3; CDR3aa: CASSQEPWRGAEYSYNEQFF
d_gene: NA; j_gene: TRBJ1-5; v_gene: TRBV7-8; CDR3aa: CASSLMDFSNQPQHF
d_gene: NA; j_gene: TRBJ1-1; v_gene: TRBV5-1; CDR3aa: CASSPRLEGYTEAFF
d_gene: NA; j_gene: TRBJ2-5; v_gene: TRBV12-3/TRBV12-4; CDR3aa: CASSRRPYRETQYF
d_gene: NA; j_gene: TRBJ2-7; v_gene: TRBV7-9; CDR3aa: CASSPPWGPSTYEQYF
d_gene: TRBD2; j_gene: TRBJ2-6; v_gene: TRBV6-1; CDR3aa: CASSERRLAGAGANVLTF
d_gene: NA; j_gene: TRBJ1-1; v_gene: TRBV6-2/TRBV6-3; CDR3aa: CASSSTGGGTEAFF
d_gene: NA; j_gene: TRBJ2-1; v_gene: TRBV11-1; CDR3aa: CASSPASLGYNEQFF
d_gene: TRBD1; j_gene: TRBJ2-5; v_gene: TRBV6-1; CDR3aa: CASGRQGQETQYF
d_gene: TRBD2; j_gene: TRBJ2-3; v_gene: TRBV18; CDR3aa: CASSPTSGGYVSTDTQYF
d_gene: TRBD1; j_gene: TRBJ2-1; v_gene: TRBV12-3/TRBV12-4; CDR3aa: CASTDRGRSNEQFF
d_gene: NA; j_gene: TRBJ2-7; v_gene: TRBV10-3; CDR3aa: CAISAGESYEQYF
d_gene: NA; j_gene: TRBJ1-2; v_gene: TRBV19; CDR3aa: CASSIIVGSDYGYTF
d_gene: NA; j_gene: TRBJ2-3; v_gene: TRBV29-1; CDR3aa: CSVEDRNTDTQYF
d_gene: NA; j_gene: TRBJ1-1; v_gene: TRBV5-1; CDR3aa: CASSSGWNTEAFF
d_gene: TRBD1; j_gene: TRBJ1-6; v_gene: TRBV7-9; CDR3aa: CASSESQGVGSPLHF
d_gene: NA; j_gene: TRBJ2-3; v_gene: TRBV6-5; CDR3aa: CASSYSMGMSTDTQYF
d_gene: NA; j_gene: TRBJ2-5; v_gene: TRBV5-1; CDR3aa: CASSLVLSETQYF
d_gene: TRBD1; j_gene: TRBJ1-6; v_gene: TRBV7-6; CDR3aa: CASSLGTGRSYNSPLHF
d_gene: TRBD2; j_gene: TRBJ2-3; v_gene: TRBV29-1; CDR3aa: CSVDPTRRGGAQDTQYF
d_gene: NA; j_gene: TRBJ1-1; v_gene: TRBV4-1; CDR3aa: CASSQGLLQGGNTEAFF
d_gene: NA; j_gene: TRBJ1-2; v_gene: TRBV7-3; CDR3aa: CASSLTADNYGYTF
d_gene: NA; j_gene: TRBJ2-3; v_gene: TRBV7-2; CDR3aa: CASSLSEWATQYF
d_gene: NA; j_gene: TRBJ2-5; v_gene: TRBV18; CDR3aa: CASSPRYVQETQYF
d_gene: NA; j_gene: TRBJ1-5; v_gene: TRBV30; CDR3aa: CAWSGTANQPQHF
d_gene: NA; j_gene: TRBJ2-2; v_gene: TRBV27; CDR3aa: CASSYPLVGELFF
d_gene: NA; j_gene: TRBJ2-7; v_gene: TRBV12-3/TRBV12-4; CDR3aa: CASSLDRRHEQYF